This paragraph reports one T cell receptor beta chain. Its antigen is unknown. Base quality data are lacking; no much larger clone is found one base away. From the cysteine up to the phenylalanine, the CDR3 has a length of 15 residues. This entry keeps only the CDR3 DNA: 45 bases, framed from base 1. V has 1 base trimmed and J has 1 base trimmed; junction bases matching no gene number 1. Reading the germline V gene gives CDR1 SGHNT and CDR2 YENEEA. This sample is drawn from a study of T cell responses to AZD1222 COVID-19 vaccine (dated by TCRdb to 2020 to 2023). About the full investigation: A total of more than 230 trial participants underwent TCR sequencing, of whom 200 to 220 received two doses of AZD1222 and some 26 received two doses of the MenACWY control vaccine. Trial participants were enrolled into age subgroups of 18-55, 56-69 and 70-plus years, which contained around 150, 29 and 61 TCR-sequenced participants, respectively.

The CDR3 regions of human TCRbeta chains were analyzed by immunosequencing. Concerning the study's data processing: Repertoire TCRs were matched against a reference library of SARS-CoV-2-specific TCRs generated with the MIRA antigen-specificity platform. Breadth was defined as the fraction of unique TCRs that were SARS-CoV-2-associated, and depth was defined as the fraction of total T cells that were SARS-CoV-2-associated. Using the MIRA data, every spike-specific TCR was mapped to the spike region that the TCR reacted to and assigned to either a CD4 or a CD8 class. Log10-transformed breadth and depth values were compared by one-way ANOVA with Sidak's multiple comparisons tests. TCRdb took over this immuneACCESS table, retaining in-frame rearrangements with V and J assigned. Such tables are incomplete; in checked studies, under half of the missing clones stem from an unresolved V gene, and the remainder is unexplained. V, J and clone size were drawn from that table, and D and trimming were deduced from the DNA. The sample table holds 90,000 to 100,000 clones, of which about 88% were seen once. In total, the top ten clones hold around a sixth of the sample.

The sample's time point label, decoded: about 28 days (+/-7) after the second vaccine dose. AZD1222 recipients given second doses at about 4 weeks or at about 12 weeks were pooled, since spike-specific TCR depth and breadth were not found to differ between the two schedules. Samples from vaccinated people were obtained from the UK trials COV001 and COV002, which included a single-blind randomized controlled phase 2/3 trial of AZD1222 (ChAdOx1 nCoV-19) in healthy adults. Trial participant PBMC samples were collected at day 0 and day 28 after the second dose for TCRbeta chain sequencing. Study-level results and caveats: The 56-69-year group was small, and its depth increase did not reach significance, likely because of low power. Reportedly, almost half of the unique spike-specific TCRs recognized epitopes lying outside the regions that are mutated in the B.1.351 and B.1.1.7 variants. After two AZD1222 doses, both the breadth and the depth of spike-specific TCRs were significantly higher than at day 0 and than in MenACWY recipients. The whole spike protein was spanned by vaccine-associated CD4 TCRs, and dominant responses were seen in regions 160-218 and 743-854. Conclusions about previously exposed vaccinees are limited, since just five or six AZD1222 recipients were seropositive for SARS-CoV-2 at baseline. Because no day 14 peak-response samples were available, repertoires were characterized only after the peak T cell response. Participants were mostly white British, with more females than males. The authors suggested clonal diversity may have been underestimated.

In this chain, TRBV11-3 is recombined with TRBJ1-1, and 9 junction bases match TRBD1. The receptor was derived from an adult who received the AZD1222 COVID-19 vaccine. Here the sequenced sample was peripheral blood, taken 28 days after the second AZD1222 dose. In nucleotides, the sequence is TGTGCCAGCAGCTTAGGGACAGGGGCGAACACTGAAGCTTTCTTT. This codes for CASSLGTGANTEAFF.